This T cell receptor beta chain was found in a study of blood T cell repertoires in COVID-19. Study summary: The study drew acute and convalescent COVID-19 samples from the United States, Italy and Spain. PBMCs, B-cell-depleted T cells, or T cells provided the cDNA or gDNA that made up the material.

Repertoires were generated with immunoSEQ multiplex PCR, while TCRdb's copy carries only in-frame clones and drops some. The sample yields 150,000 to 200,000 clones, over 75% seen once. CDR3 size: 14 residues. V dropped 2 bases and J dropped 2 bases, with 7 bases sitting between them. From germline, CDR1 is SGHNT and CDR2 YYREEE (reference sequence). The cohort comprised adults aged about 18 to 100 years residing in approximately 25 US areas. Participants' own reports of clinical history determined their cohort assignment. This receptor was identified in a human donor with acute COVID-19. The donor label of this sample is uncertain. Sequencing used PBMCs or T cells enriched from blood (not recorded which). The chain joins TRBV5-4 to TRBJ2-2; D possibly corresponds to TRBD2 (6 bases). The CDR3 loop reads CASSFGGNTGELFF. For the CDR3, the DNA is TGTGCCAGCAGCTTCGGGGGAAACACCGGGGAGCTGTTTTTT.